The rows below give T cell receptor beta chains drawn from one sample of a study of breast tumors, draining lymph nodes, adjacent tissues. One entry per CDR3 protein results from TCRdb running MiXCR on the multiplex PCR reads. The sample lists about 230,000 distinct CDR3 sequences, about 32% occurring once. Sequencing input: axillary lymph node tissue. These receptor sequences come from a female donor with breast cancer. Some clones in this sample may be carry-over from other donors' samples. The CDR3 runs from the conserved cysteine through the conserved F or W.

v_gene	j_gene	CDR3aa
TRBV30	TRBJ2-7	CAWRTGSYEQYF
TRBV6-5	TRBJ2-5	CASSRGHMETQYF
TRBV15	TRBJ2-7	CATSRGRTSGRIQQYF
TRBV5-5	TRBJ2-5	CASSLRGSREETQYF
TRBV19	TRBJ1-2	CASSSQGAGYGYTF
TRBV30	TRBJ1-1	CAWNKLAGLVEAFF
TRBV20-1	TRBJ2-7	CSARRGEREIYEQYF
TRBV11-2	TRBJ1-4	CASSLDGPNEKLFF
TRBV11-1	TRBJ1-1	CASSLFPGPNTEAFF
TRBV7-7	TRBJ2-1	CASSSAGGNEQFF
TRBV12-3/TRBV12-4	TRBJ1-4	CASSSAGEKLFF
TRBV19	TRBJ2-5	CASSITRRERAPETQYF
TRBV6-6	TRBJ2-5	CASSYGTRDQPQYF
TRBV20-1	TRBJ1-6	CSATRKGSSPLHF
TRBV6-5	TRBJ2-7	CASSQTGTHEQYF
TRBV7-2	TRBJ2-2	CASSLAPSATGELFF
TRBV6-5	TRBJ1-2	CASSFRGRGDRGTYGYTF
TRBV9	TRBJ1-5	CASSVGQGINQPQHF
TRBV9	TRBJ1-2	CASSKTGGSGYTF